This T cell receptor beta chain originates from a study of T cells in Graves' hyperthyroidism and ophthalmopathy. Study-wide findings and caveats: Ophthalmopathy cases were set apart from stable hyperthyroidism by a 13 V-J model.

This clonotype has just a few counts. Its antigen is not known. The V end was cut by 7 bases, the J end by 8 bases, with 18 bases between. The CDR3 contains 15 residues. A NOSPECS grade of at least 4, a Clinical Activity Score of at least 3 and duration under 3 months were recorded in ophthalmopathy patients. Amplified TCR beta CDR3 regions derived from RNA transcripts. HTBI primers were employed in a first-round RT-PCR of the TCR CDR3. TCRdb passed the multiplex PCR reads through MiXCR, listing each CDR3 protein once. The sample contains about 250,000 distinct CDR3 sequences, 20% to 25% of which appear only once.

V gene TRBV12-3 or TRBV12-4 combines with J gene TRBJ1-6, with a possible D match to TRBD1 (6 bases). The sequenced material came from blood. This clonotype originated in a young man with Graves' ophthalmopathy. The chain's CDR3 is CASTRRDTRDSPLHF. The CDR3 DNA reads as TGTGCCAGCACCAGACGGGACACCCGCGATTCACCCCTCCACTTT.